Below are 29 T cell receptor beta chains sequenced from a single sample in a study of blood T cell repertoires in COVID-19. Repertoires were generated with immunoSEQ multiplex PCR, while TCRdb's copy carries only in-frame clones and drops some. The table has around 300,000 clones, 88% seen once; the top ten hold approximately 1%. The sample taken for sequencing was PBMCs or T cells enriched from blood (not recorded which). Every receptor here comes from a woman in her thirties who had recovered from COVID-19.

This clone was seen more than once but under ten times. The chain has TRBV5-1 and TRBJ1-2; 9 nucleotides agree with TRBD1. CDR1 is SGHRS, CDR2 YFSETQ, per germline. CDR3 length equals 14 residues. J was trimmed by 8 bases and V by 3 bases; bases with no gene match: 8. The CDR3 protein is CASSSLTGGGGYTF. The CDR3 DNA follows: TGCGCCAGCAGCTCCCTTACAGGGGGCGGGGGCTACACCTTC.

This clone was seen once. The chain uses TRBV7-8 and TRBJ2-5; D is perhaps TRBD2 (5 bases). Per the germline V gene, CDR1 is SGHVS and CDR2 is FQNEAQ. CDR3 length: 15 residues. V lost 5 bases and J lost 6, with 19 bases in between. This chain's CDR3 is CASSPRGSQAKTQYF. The CDR3 DNA sequence: TGTGCCAGCAGCCCTAGAGGGTCCCAGGCGAAGACCCAGTACTTC.

The rearrangement joins TRBV2 to TRBJ2-3; the match to TRBD2 covers 10 bases. The germline CDR1 and CDR2 sequences are SNHLY and FYNNEI. The CDR3 loop spans 16 amino acids. The trim removed 2 bases at V and 2 bases at J, leaving 4 bases unmatched. The CDR3 protein is CASSELAGANTDTQYF. Here the CDR3 DNA reads TGTGCCAGCAGTGAACTAGCGGGAGCCAACACAGATACGCAGTATTTT.

The chain carries TRBV19 and TRBJ1-2, with 10 positions matching TRBD1. The CDR3 totals 14 residues. Germline-derived CDR1 and CDR2 are LNHDA and SQIVND (reference sequence). J was trimmed by 4 bases and V by 10 bases; bases with no gene match: 9. CDR3: CATKGQGVGYGYTF. CDR3 DNA: TGTGCCACCAAAGGACAGGGGGTTGGCTATGGCTACACCTTC.

This chain joins TRBV7-9 and TRBJ2-5, with TRBD2 matching 8 bases. This CDR3 contains 18 residues. V gave up 3 bases and J gave up 5 bases; unmatched junction bases: 17. Germline-derived CDR1 and CDR2 are SEHNR and FQNEAQ (reference sequence). CDR3 amino acids: CASSLLPLMSGSRETQYF. CDR3 bases: TGTGCCAGCAGCTTGTTACCCTTAATGAGCGGGAGTCGGGAGACCCAGTACTTC.

The chain combines TRBV5-4 with TRBJ2-2; weak D call: TRBD2 (5 bases). V gave up 4 bases and J gave up 4 bases, with 17 bases separating them. Germline lookup yields CDR1 SGHNT and CDR2 YYREEE (reference sequence). The CDR3 contains 16 residues. This CDR3 is CASSPTTKRFTGELFF. In DNA form, the CDR3 reads TGTGCCAGCAGCCCAACGACTAAGCGGTTCACCGGGGAGCTGTTTTTT.

This CDR3 is CAWSSLQAGGFTGELFF. The CDR3 nucleotides read TGTGCCTGGAGCTCTTTACAAGCGGGGGGGTTCACCGGGGAGCTGTTTTTT. The chain recombines TRBV30 with TRBJ2-2; TRBD2 matches at 10 bases. Germline V lookup: CDR1 GTSNPN, CDR2 SVGIG (reference sequence). Unmatched junction bases numbered 11, after V lost 3 bases and J lost 4 bases. The CDR3 has 17 residues.

This rearrangement joins TRBV5-1 to TRBJ2-7; D gene unclear. Germline CDR1 and CDR2: SGHRS and YFSETQ. Trimming pared 1 base from V and 4 bases from J, leaving 9 bases between. This CDR3 spans 13 amino acids. The CDR3: CASSLLGDYEQYF. The CDR3 DNA is TGCGCCAGCAGCTTGCTCGGAGATTACGAGCAGTACTTC.

CDR3 sequence: CASSQDGDSYNEQFF. In DNA, the CDR3 is TGCGCCAGCAGCCAAGACGGGGACTCCTACAATGAGCAGTTCTTC. The chain joins TRBV4-1 to TRBJ2-1; D possibly corresponds to TRBD2 (5 bases). Germline V lookup: CDR1 MGHRA, CDR2 YSYEKL. The CDR3 consists of 15 residues. V was clipped by 0 bases and J by 0 bases, with 6 bases between them.

This clone was picked up a small number of times. The genes are TRBV18 and TRBJ1-1, with TRBD1 as a possible D gene (6 bases). The CDR3 covers 14 residues. Trimming removed 6 bases at V and 2 bases at J, with 13 bases between. CDR1 is KGHSH and CDR2 is LQKENI in the germline V gene. The CDR3 region has the DNA TGTGCCAGCTCCCCCCGGGGGGGCAACACTGAAGCTTTCTTT. Protein: CASSPRGGNTEAFF.

CDR3 amino acids: CASSRLVERRRVHEAFF. CDR3 DNA: TGTGCCAGCAGTAGATTGGTGGAGCGGAGAAGGGTCCATGAAGCTTTCTTT. J is TRBJ1-1 and V is TRBV27; D gene ambiguous. The CDR3 sequence is 17 residues long. Looked up from germline, CDR1 is MNHEY and CDR2 is SMNVEV (reference sequence). V was shortened by 5 bases and J by 7 bases, with 26 bases between the two germline ends.

The chain uses TRBV19 and TRBJ1-2; 7 bases match TRBD1. J was trimmed by 3 bases and V by 7 bases; bases with no gene match: 5. The CDR3 has 13 amino acids. CDR1 is LNHDA and CDR2 is SQIVND in the germline V gene (reference sequence). The DNA for the CDR3 is TGTGCCAGTAAAGGAGGGGGCGACTATGGCTACACCTTC. Translating it yields CASKGGGDYGYTF.

This clone showed up just once. The rearrangement links TRBV6-5 to TRBJ1-2, with TRBD1 matching over 7 bases. From germline, CDR1 is MNHEY and CDR2 SVGAGI. The junction had 2 bases not matched to a gene; V was cut back by 6 bases and J by 4 bases. The CDR3 is 12 amino acids. The CDR3 loop is CASSRQGYGYTF. The CDR3 DNA follows: TGTGCCAGCAGCAGACAGGGCTATGGCTACACCTTC.

The chain couples TRBV27 to TRBJ2-5, with 7 bases fitting TRBD1. CDR3 length equals 16 residues. Per germline, CDR1 MNHEY and CDR2 SMNVEV (reference sequence). Losses at the gene ends were 4 bases for V and 2 bases for J; bases not matched to a gene: 10. CDR3 nucleotides: TGTGCCAGCAGTTACGACAGGGCGAGACAACAAGAGACCCAGTACTTC. It encodes CASSYDRARQQETQYF.

This clone was counted at least ten times. The chain recombines TRBV30 with TRBJ2-2; 10 bases are a match to TRBD2. Germline CDR1 reads GTSNPN; CDR2 reads SVGIG (reference sequence). J gave up 5 bases and V 4 bases, and 13 bases lay outside the gene matches. CDR3 size: 17 residues. CDR3 region: CAWKVEREGRWTGELFF. CDR3 bases: TGTGCCTGGAAGGTGGAGCGGGAGGGCCGGTGGACCGGGGAGCTGTTTTTT.

The gene calls are TRBV9 and TRBJ2-7, with 7 bases that match TRBD1. This CDR3 contains 16 residues. The V gene's germline CDR1 is SGDLS and CDR2 YYNGEE. The V and J ends lost 3 bases and 2 bases, in that order; junction bases with no gene match: 11. The CDR3 DNA is TGTGCCAGCAGCGCCGACCGACAGGGTCGGACCTACGAGCAGTACTTC. It yields the protein CASSADRQGRTYEQYF.

The count of this clone is one. The rearrangement uses TRBV9 and TRBJ2-5; 8 nucleotides line up with TRBD2. The CDR3 covers 13 residues. V was clipped by 4 bases and J by 5 bases; unmatched bases: 4. The germline V gene has CDR1 SGDLS and CDR2 YYNGEE. The CDR3 DNA follows: TGTGCCAGCAGCCCGGGGGGGAGGGAGACCCAGTACTTC. Its translation is CASSPGGRETQYF.

The chain uses TRBV5-1 and TRBJ1-1; D is unclear. Germline CDR1 and CDR2: SGHRS and YFSETQ. The CDR3 spans 14 residues. Trimming cost V 1 base and J 4 bases, with 11 bases left between them. The CDR3 spells CASSLTVPGTEAFF. The CDR3 DNA follows: TGCGCCAGCAGCTTGACCGTACCGGGCACTGAAGCTTTCTTT.

V and J are TRBV4-2 and TRBJ1-2, with D possibly matching TRBD1 (5 bases). In germline, CDR1 is LGHNA, CDR2 YNFKEQ. Trimming removed 0 bases from V and 5 bases from J, with 28 bases in between. The CDR3 is made up of 20 amino acids. CDR3 bases: TGTGCCAGCAGCCAAGATATGGCCGGGGGGTCAGGGAGTAGAGGGTATGGCTACACCTTC. Translated: CASSQDMAGGSGSRGYGYTF.

This clone was recorded only once. The chain has TRBV6-5 and TRBJ2-1, with TRBD1 identical over 10 bases. Germline trimming cut 7 bases from V and 6 bases from J; bases unmatched to any gene: 6. The germline CDR1 and CDR2 sequences are MNHEY and SVGAGI. The CDR3 is 14 amino acids. The CDR3 protein is CASTGTGEGNEQFF. CDR3 nucleotide sequence: TGTGCCAGCACCGGGACAGGGGAGGGCAATGAGCAGTTCTTC.

The gene calls are TRBV15 and TRBJ2-7; D gene uncertain. The CDR3 is 13 amino acids. Trimming shortened V by 1 base and J by 5 bases, and 9 bases separated the two germline ends. The germline V gene encodes CDR1 LNHNV and CDR2 YYDKDF (reference sequence). CDR3 amino acids: CATSRVQVHEQYF. DNA of the CDR3: TGTGCCACCAGCAGAGTGCAGGTCCACGAGCAGTACTTC.

This clone was picked up a small number of times. The chain joins TRBV19 to TRBJ1-2, with 7 bases lining up with TRBD1. CDR3 size: 13 residues. The V gene end was trimmed by 5 bases and the J gene end by 3 bases; junction bases not matched to a gene: 3. In germline, CDR1 is LNHDA, CDR2 SQIVND (reference sequence). CDR3 protein: CASSDREDYGYTF. CDR3 bases: TGTGCCAGTAGTGACAGGGAGGACTATGGCTACACCTTC.

The V gene is TRBV19, the J gene TRBJ1-2; TRBD1 is a possible D gene (6 bases). This CDR3 is 13 amino acids long. Germline V CDR1 and CDR2: LNHDA, SQIVND (reference sequence). V was cut by 4 bases and J by 8 bases, with 14 bases left in between. CDR3 sequence (DNA): TGTGCCAGTAGTAGGACAGTGGAGAGCGGCTACACCTTC. It specifies CASSRTVESGYTF.

CDR3 sequence (DNA): TGTGCCAGCAGCTACAGGGGGCGCAACTATGGCTACACCTTC. Amino acids: CASSYRGRNYGYTF. This rearrangement joins TRBV28 to TRBJ1-2, with 9 bases lining up with TRBD1. This CDR3 spans 14 amino acids. With 6 bases clipped from V and 2 bases from J, the junction kept 4 bases outside the gene matches. Germline values: CDR1 MDHEN, CDR2 SYDVKM.

V is TRBV6-2 or TRBV6-3 and J is TRBJ2-7; no firm D call. CDR1 MNHEY and CDR2 SVGEGT come from the germline V gene. V was cut by 2 bases and J by 2 bases, with 13 bases left in between. The CDR3 has 15 amino acids. The CDR3 nucleotides are TGTGCCAGCAGTTACGCGTCTTTCTTAACCTACGAGCAGTACTTC. It translates to CASSYASFLTYEQYF.

This clone was found a few times. The V call is TRBV9, the J call TRBJ1-4; 7 nucleotides line up with TRBD1. This CDR3 region has 14 residues. Germline V gives CDR1 SGDLS, CDR2 YYNGEE. V was pared by 4 bases and J by 5 bases, with 5 bases of the junction left unmatched. In DNA, the CDR3 is TGTGCCAGCAGCTCGGACAGGCGGAATGAAAAACTGTTTTTT. This encodes CASSSDRRNEKLFF.

The chain employs TRBV28 and TRBJ2-5; TRBD1 matches at 9 bases. The CDR3 contains 14 residues. The germline gives CDR1 MDHEN, CDR2 SYDVKM. V lost 6 bases and J lost 3; bases outside the gene matches: 5. In nucleotides, the CDR3 is TGTGCCAGCAGGGACAGGGGCAAAAAAGAGACCCAGTACTTC. Translating it yields CASRDRGKKETQYF.

The chain is built from TRBV19 and TRBJ1-3; no clear D. The CDR3 spans 16 residues. V lost 4 bases to trimming and J lost 0 bases, with 13 bases between them. Germline V gene data show CDR1 as LNHDA and CDR2 as SQIVND (reference sequence). CDR3 sequence (DNA): TGTGCCAGTAGTACTTGGTTGGCCTCCTCTGGAAACACCATATATTTT. It yields the protein CASSTWLASSGNTIYF.

V and J are TRBV6-2 or TRBV6-3 and TRBJ2-1, with 10 bases aligning to TRBD2. The CDR3 has 15 residues. Germline assignment: CDR1 MNHEY and CDR2 SVGEGT. V lost 1 base to trimming and J lost 4 bases; unmatched junction nucleotides: 1. CDR3: CASSYLAGGYNEQFF. Here the CDR3 DNA reads TGTGCCAGCAGTTACTTAGCGGGGGGTTACAATGAGCAGTTCTTC.